This T cell receptor beta chain was found in a study of blood T cell repertoires in COVID-19. In the study overall: Samples came from the United States, Italy and Spain, spanning acute and convalescent COVID-19. From T cells, B-cell-depleted T cells, or PBMCs came the material, which was cDNA or gDNA.

The CDR3 extends over 14 amino acids. V dropped 5 bases and J dropped 3 bases, with 14 bases sitting between them. CDR1 and CDR2 (germline): MNHEY, SMNVEV (reference sequence). Study processing details: Reference gene primer amplification gave nucleated cell count estimates. The repertoire was sequenced with immunoSEQ multiplex PCR; TCRdb's copy has only in-frame clones and lacks some. V, J and clone size are taken as reported in that table, and D and trimming were inferred from the DNA itself. Among about 170,000 clones listed, approximately 85% were seen once. What was sequenced was peripheral blood. The sequence was obtained from a man aged 55 to 69 who had recovered from COVID-19. The rearrangement links TRBV27 to TRBJ2-7, with D possibly TRBD1 on 6 matching bases. The CDR3 spells CASSLRTDGYEQYF. The CDR3 DNA follows: TGTGCCAGCAGTCTTCGGACAGACGGCTACGAGCAGTACTTC.